The clone carrying this T cell receptor beta chain was seen a few times. Recovered status applied to Cohort 3 donors who had two consecutive negative PCRs. It also applied to those with clearance or with symptom resolution. The sample belongs to a study of blood T cell repertoires in COVID-19. The overall study: The analysed material was cDNA or gDNA that came from T cells, B-cell-depleted T cells, or PBMCs.

CDR3 length: 16 residues. Trimming cost V 4 bases and J 9 bases, with 19 bases left between them. Germline CDR1 is SGHVS and CDR2 is FQNEAQ. In the original analysis: Quantification of nucleated cells was approximated via reference gene primer amplification. Generated by immunoSEQ multiplex PCR, the TCRdb table keeps only in-frame clones and is missing some. For V, J and clone size, that table is used; D and trimming come from the DNA. The sample carries around 150,000 clones, 70% to 90% recorded once. Sequenced material: PBMCs or T cells enriched from blood (not recorded which). The rearrangement links TRBV7-8 to TRBJ1-6, with D possibly TRBD1 on 6 matching bases. This TCR derives from a woman aged 45-59 years who had recovered from COVID-19. The CDR3 bases are TGTGCCAGCAGCTCCACGACAGGCGAGTTTGGTTCACCCCTCCACTTT. It yields the protein CASSSTTGEFGSPLHF.